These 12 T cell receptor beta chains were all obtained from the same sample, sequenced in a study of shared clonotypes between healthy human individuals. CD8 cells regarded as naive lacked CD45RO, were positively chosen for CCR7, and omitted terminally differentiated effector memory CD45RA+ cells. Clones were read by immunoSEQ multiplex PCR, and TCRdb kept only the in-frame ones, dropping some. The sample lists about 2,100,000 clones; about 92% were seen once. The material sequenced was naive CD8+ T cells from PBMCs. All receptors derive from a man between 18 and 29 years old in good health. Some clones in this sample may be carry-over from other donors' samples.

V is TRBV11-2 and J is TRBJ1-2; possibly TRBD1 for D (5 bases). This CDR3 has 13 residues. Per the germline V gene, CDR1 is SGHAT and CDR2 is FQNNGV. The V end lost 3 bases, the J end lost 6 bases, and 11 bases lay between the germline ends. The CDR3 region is CASSLGRVNGYTF. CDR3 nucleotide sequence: TGTGCCAGCAGCTTGGGCAGGGTGAATGGCTACACCTTC.

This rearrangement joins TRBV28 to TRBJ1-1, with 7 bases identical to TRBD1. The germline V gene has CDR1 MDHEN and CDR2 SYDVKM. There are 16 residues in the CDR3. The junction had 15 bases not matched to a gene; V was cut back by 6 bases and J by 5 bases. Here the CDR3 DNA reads TGTGCCAGCAGCTCCAAGGGGGCAGGGTGGTGGACTGAAGCTTTCTTT. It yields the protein CASSSKGAGWWTEAFF.

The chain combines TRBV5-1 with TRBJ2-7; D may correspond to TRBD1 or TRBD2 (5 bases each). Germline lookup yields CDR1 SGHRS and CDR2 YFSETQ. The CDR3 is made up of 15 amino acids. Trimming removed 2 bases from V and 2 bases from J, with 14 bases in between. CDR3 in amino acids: CASSFDRDGTYEQYF. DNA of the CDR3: TGCGCCAGCAGCTTCGACCGGGACGGAACCTACGAGCAGTACTTC.

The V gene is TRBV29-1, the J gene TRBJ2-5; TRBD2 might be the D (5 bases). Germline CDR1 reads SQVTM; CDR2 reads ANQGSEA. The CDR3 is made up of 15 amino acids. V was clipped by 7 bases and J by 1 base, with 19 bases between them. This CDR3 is CSADKSGLTQETQYF. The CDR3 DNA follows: TGCAGCGCCGACAAATCCGGACTGACCCAAGAGACCCAGTACTTC.

The CDR3 sequence is CATRRDETQYF. The CDR3 DNA sequence: TGTGCCACCCGACGGGATGAGACCCAGTACTTC. The genes are TRBV28 and TRBJ2-5, with a weak D call TRBD2 (5 bases). Germline V gene data show CDR1 as MDHEN and CDR2 as SYDVKM. Trimming removed 10 bases at V and 5 bases at J, with 11 bases between. This CDR3 spans 11 amino acids.

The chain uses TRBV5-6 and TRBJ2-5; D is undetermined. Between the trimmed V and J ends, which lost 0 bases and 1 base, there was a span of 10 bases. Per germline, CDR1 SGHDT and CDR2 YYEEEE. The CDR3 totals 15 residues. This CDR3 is CASSLAPGAQETQYF. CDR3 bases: TGTGCCAGCAGCTTGGCCCCAGGAGCCCAAGAGACCCAGTACTTC. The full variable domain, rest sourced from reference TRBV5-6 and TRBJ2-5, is DAGVTQSPTHLIKTRGQQVTLRCSPKSGHDTVSWYQQALGQGPQFIFQYYEEEERQRGNFPDRFSGHQFPNYSSELNVNALLLGDSALYLCASSLAPGAQETQYFGPGTRLLVL.

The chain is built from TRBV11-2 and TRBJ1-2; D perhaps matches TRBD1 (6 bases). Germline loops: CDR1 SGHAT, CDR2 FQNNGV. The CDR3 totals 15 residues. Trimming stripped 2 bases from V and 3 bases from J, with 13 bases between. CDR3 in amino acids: CASSLSAGVDYGYTF. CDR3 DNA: TGTGCCAGCAGCTTATCGGCAGGGGTTGACTATGGCTACACCTTC.

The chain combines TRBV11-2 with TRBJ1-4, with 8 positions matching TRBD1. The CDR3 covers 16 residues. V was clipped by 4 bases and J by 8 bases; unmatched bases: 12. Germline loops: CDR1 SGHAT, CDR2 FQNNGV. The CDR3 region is CASSSHPQGGGEKLFF. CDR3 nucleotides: TGTGCCAGCAGCTCTCACCCACAGGGGGGTGGGGAAAAACTGTTTTTT.

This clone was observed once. The CDR3 DNA sequence: TGTGCCAGCAGTGAAACAGGGGGCGTGGGGAACACCGGGGAGCTGTTTTTT. This translates into CASSETGGVGNTGELFF. This rearrangement joins TRBV6-1 to TRBJ2-2; 9 bases map to TRBD1. The germline CDR1 and CDR2 sequences are MNHNS and SASEGT. CDR3 length equals 17 residues. V lost 2 bases to trimming and J lost 1 base; unmatched junction nucleotides: 5.

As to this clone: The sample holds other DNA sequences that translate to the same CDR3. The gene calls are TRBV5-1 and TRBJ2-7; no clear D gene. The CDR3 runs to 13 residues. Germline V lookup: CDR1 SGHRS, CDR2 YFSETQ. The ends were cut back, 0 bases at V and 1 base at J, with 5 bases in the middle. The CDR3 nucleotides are TGCGCCAGCAGCTTGGGGAGTTCCTACGAGCAGTACTTC. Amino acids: CASSLGSSYEQYF. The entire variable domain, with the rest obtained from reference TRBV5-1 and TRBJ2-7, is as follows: KAGVTQTPRYLIKTRGQQVTLSCSPISGHRSVSWYQQTPGQGLQFLFEYFSETQRNKGNFPGRFSGRQFSNSRSEMNVSTLELGDSALYLCASSLGSSYEQYFGPGTRLTVT.

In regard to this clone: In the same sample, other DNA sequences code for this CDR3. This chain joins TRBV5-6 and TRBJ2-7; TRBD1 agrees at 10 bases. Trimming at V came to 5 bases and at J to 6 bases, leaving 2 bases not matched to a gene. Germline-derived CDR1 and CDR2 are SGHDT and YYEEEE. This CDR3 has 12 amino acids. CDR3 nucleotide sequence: TGTGCCAGCAGTTGGACAGGGGGCGAGCAGTACTTC. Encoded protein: CASSWTGGEQYF. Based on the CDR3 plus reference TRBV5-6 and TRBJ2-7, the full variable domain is DAGVTQSPTHLIKTRGQQVTLRCSPKSGHDTVSWYQQALGQGPQFIFQYYEEEERQRGNFPDRFSGHQFPNYSSELNVNALLLGDSALYLCASSWTGGEQYFGPGTRLTVT.

Here the CDR3 DNA reads TGTGCCAGTTCCGGGACACAGAACCAAGAGACCCAGTACTTC. It is translated as CASSGTQNQETQYF. The chain couples TRBV28 to TRBJ2-5; weak D call: TRBD1 (6 bases). This CDR3 is 14 amino acids long. CDR1 MDHEN and CDR2 SYDVKM come from the germline V gene. V was pared by 9 bases and J by 0 bases, with 14 bases between.